These 13 T cell receptor beta chains were sequenced from one sample in a study of blood T cell repertoires in COVID-19. The assay was immunoSEQ multiplex PCR, and TCRdb's table has in-frame clones only and misses some. The sample has a few hundred thousand clones, around 88% seen once. The sample comprised peripheral blood. These receptors all stem from a woman in her twenties or thirties who had recovered from COVID-19.

The V gene is TRBV18, the J gene TRBJ1-1; perhaps TRBD1 as D (6 bases). Trimming took off 2 bases at V and 1 base at J, with 8 bases between the two ends. Germline V gene sequence: CDR1 KGHSH, CDR2 LQKENI. The CDR3 contains 14 residues. The CDR3: CASSPWTANTEAFF. In nucleotides, the CDR3 is TGTGCCAGCTCACCATGGACAGCGAACACTGAAGCTTTCTTT.

This clone came up a few times. The V call is TRBV7-3, the J call TRBJ2-2, with D hard to call. V lost 5 bases and J 2 bases, leaving 3 bases between the germline ends. Germline assignment: CDR1 SGHTA and CDR2 FQGTGA. The CDR3 is 12 residues long. CDR3 in DNA: TGTGCCAGCAGCCCAAACACCGGGGAGCTGTTTTTT. Its protein product is CASSPNTGELFF.

CDR3 nucleotide sequence: TGTGCCAGCAGTTGGGGGGGTGATAATCAGCCCCAGCATTTT. Translation gives CASSWGGDNQPQHF. The genes are TRBV28 and TRBJ1-5, with TRBD1 as a possible D gene (5 bases). This CDR3 is 14 amino acids long. Trimming took 4 bases from V and 4 from J, leaving 11 bases between them. Germline V lookup: CDR1 MDHEN, CDR2 SYDVKM.

This chain links TRBV6-6 with TRBJ1-5, with 11 bases fitting TRBD1. The V gene's germline CDR1 is MNHNY and CDR2 SVGAGI (reference sequence). Unmatched junction bases numbered 7, after V lost 6 bases and J lost 6 bases. The CDR3 totals 15 residues. The CDR3 reads CASRDRGLTGQPQHF. CDR3 nucleotides: TGTGCCAGCAGGGACAGGGGGCTCACTGGTCAGCCCCAGCATTTT.

The sample holds one count of this clone. The J gene is TRBJ1-5, the V gene TRBV18; D is uncertain. The germline CDR1 and CDR2 sequences are KGHSH and LQKENI. V was shortened by 6 bases and J by 7 bases, with 13 bases between the two germline ends. The CDR3 spans 13 residues. The CDR3 nucleotides read TGTGCCAGCTCTGAGGACTCGGGGCAGCCCCAGCATTTT. It yields the protein CASSEDSGQPQHF.

In its sample, this clone was seen once. The CDR3 protein is CASSEQGRGEQFF. The CDR3, as DNA: TGTGCCAGCAGTGAGCAGGGTAGGGGTGAGCAGTTCTTC. The J gene is TRBJ2-1, the V gene TRBV6-4, with D possibly being TRBD1 (5 bases). V lost 3 bases, J lost 9 bases, and 12 bases lay in between. The germline V gene encodes CDR1 MRHNA and CDR2 SNTAGT. This CDR3 region has 13 residues.

This chain links TRBV9 with TRBJ2-7; 8 bases are shared with TRBD1. The CDR3 is 14 amino acids. CDR1 SGDLS and CDR2 YYNGEE come from the germline V gene. J lost 2 bases, V lost 0 bases, and 1 base had no gene match. The CDR3 sequence is CASSVAGQAYEQYF. The CDR3 nucleotides are TGTGCCAGCAGCGTAGCGGGACAGGCCTACGAGCAGTACTTC.

The rearrangement links TRBV11-2 to TRBJ2-7, with D uncertain. The CDR3 consists of 14 residues. V lost 4 bases to trimming and J lost 0 bases, with 10 bases between them. Germline V gives CDR1 SGHAT, CDR2 FQNNGV. The CDR3 reads CASSSTTISYEQYF. The DNA of the CDR3 is TGTGCCAGCAGCTCCACGACAATCTCCTACGAGCAGTACTTC.

This chain links TRBV4-2 with TRBJ2-5; D is possibly TRBD1 (6 bases). Germline loops: CDR1 LGHNA, CDR2 YNFKEQ. The CDR3 has 14 residues. V was clipped by 0 bases and J by 5 bases, with 10 bases between them. CDR3 coding DNA: TGTGCCAGCAGCCAAGACAGGGGTGGGGAGACCCAGTACTTC. Its protein product is CASSQDRGGETQYF.

This chain connects TRBV7-7 to TRBJ2-5; 8 bases fit TRBD2. CDR3 length: 14 residues. V was clipped by 5 bases and J by 2 bases; unmatched bases: 4. From germline, CDR1 is SSHAT and CDR2 FNYEAQ (reference sequence). CDR3 amino acids: CASSPGTRQETQYF. The CDR3 DNA reads as TGTGCCAGCAGCCCGGGGACTAGGCAAGAGACCCAGTACTTC.

The rearrangement uses TRBV15 and TRBJ1-2; 7 bases match TRBD1. CDR1 is LNHNV, CDR2 YYDKDF, per germline (reference sequence). There are 15 residues in the CDR3. Germline trimming cut 1 base from V and 0 bases from J; bases unmatched to any gene: 2. The CDR3 region is CATSRGQGANYGYTF. The CDR3 bases are TGTGCCACCAGCAGAGGGCAGGGGGCTAACTATGGCTACACCTTC.

This chain uses TRBV28 with TRBJ1-5; D possibly corresponds to TRBD1 (6 bases). This CDR3 contains 14 residues. With 7 bases removed from V and 5 bases from J, the gap between germline ends came to 15 bases. The germline V gene encodes CDR1 MDHEN and CDR2 SYDVKM. The chain's CDR3 is CASTLTGEYQPQHF. The CDR3 region has the DNA TGTGCCAGCACCTTGACAGGAGAGTATCAGCCCCAGCATTTT. Supplemented by reference TRBV28 and TRBJ1-5, the full variable domain reads DVKVTQSSRYLVKRTGEKVFLECVQDMDHENMFWYRQDPGLGLRLIYFSYDVKMKEKGDIPEGYSVSREKKERFSLILESASTNQTSMYLCASTLTGEYQPQHFGDGTRLSIL.

This clone was recorded only once. This chain connects TRBV28 to TRBJ1-2, with TRBD1 matching 8 bases. This CDR3 is built from 14 residues. V lost 10 bases to trimming and J lost 7 bases; unmatched junction nucleotides: 14. Germline CDR1 is MDHEN and CDR2 is SYDVKM. The CDR3 DNA sequence: TGTGCCACTTCCCGAGGGGGACAGGTCCGTGGCTACACCTTC. As protein: CATSRGGQVRGYTF.